This entry features one TCR beta chain sequence. This table comes from immunoSEQ multiplex PCR, and its TCRdb copy is limited to in-frame clones, with some not included. The table includes nearly 250,000 clones, around 88% detected once. The data belong to a study of blood T cell repertoires in COVID-19. The overall study: Collection of acute and convalescent COVID-19 samples took place in the United States, Italy and Spain.

Study members were between roughly 18 and 100 years old and lived in 24 US regions. Participants reported their clinical history, and cohort assignment relied on those reports. Recovery meant two consecutive negative NP/OP PCR tests, professional clearance, or resolved symptoms. V shed 5 bases and J shed 0 bases, with 8 bases lying between them. The length of the CDR3 is 13 residues. Germline V lookup: CDR1 SEHNR, CDR2 FQNEAQ (reference sequence). The TCR was taken from a woman in her forties or fifties who had recovered from COVID-19. The sequencing input was PBMCs or T cells enriched from blood (not recorded which). V usage is TRBV7-9 and J usage is TRBJ2-7; D may be TRBD2 (5 bases). The CDR3 sequence is CASSRGSSYEQYF. The CDR3 bases are TGTGCCAGCAGCCGGGGTTCCTCCTACGAGCAGTACTTC.